This T cell receptor beta chain was captured in a study of breast tumors, draining lymph nodes, adjacent tissues. CDR3 length: 13 amino acids. Germline CDR1 reads MGHDK; CDR2 reads SYGVNS. Unmatched junction bases numbered 4, after V lost 4 bases and J lost 5 bases. In the case of this clonotype: A much bigger clone sits one base away, suggesting this may be a read error.

Each CDR3 protein is one row after TCRdb ran MiXCR on the multiplex PCR reads. The sample holds tens of thousands of distinct CDR3 sequences; about 36% are singletons and the top ten take roughly 10%. The J gene is TRBJ2-7, the V gene TRBV25-1; 8 nucleotides line up with TRBD2. The source of this sequence is a female donor with breast cancer. Some clones in this sample may be carry-over from other donors' samples. The sample taken for sequencing was breast tumor tissue. CDR3: CASSGGGRNEQYF. CDR3 sequence (DNA): TGTGCCAGCAGTGGGGGCGGGAGGAACGAGCAGTACTTC.